These T cell receptor beta chains were read from a single sample in a study of Ad26.COV2.S vaccination and SARS-CoV-2 variants. Profiling relied on immunoSEQ multiplex PCR, and the TCRdb table lists in-frame clones only, not all of them. The table includes around 94,000 clones, around 81% detected once. Source: peripheral blood, taken after recovery from COVID-19. The receptors originated from a human donor who had recovered from COVID-19. The CDR3 runs from the conserved cysteine through the conserved F or W. D genes are given only for firm matches. Clone size is stated in some rows and not others, as once, few, many or a class when expanded.

TRBV3-1/TRBV3-2	TRBJ2-5	TRBD1	-	CASGDWGQGVLETQYF	TGTGCCAGCGGGGACTGGGGACAGGGTGTATTGGAGACCCAGTACTTC
TRBV6-5	TRBJ1-1	-	-	CASSYYQGQNTEAFF	TGTGCCAGCAGTTACTATCAGGGACAGAACACTGAAGCTTTCTTT
TRBV19	TRBJ1-3	-	-	CASSITGSGNTIYF	TGTGCCAGTAGTATAACAGGGAGCGGAAACACCATATATTTT
TRBV19	TRBJ1-5	-	few	CASSLADLYSNQPQHF	TGTGCCAGTAGTCTGGCGGATCTATATAGCAATCAGCCCCAGCATTTT
TRBV2	TRBJ2-3	TRBD2	-	CASSGLPKGAGAADTQYF	TGTGCCAGCAGCGGCCTGCCTAAGGGAGCGGGGGCCGCAGATACGCAGTATTTT
TRBV5-1	TRBJ2-3	-	once	CASSLGQMAPSTDTQYF	TGCGCCAGCAGCTTGGGACAGATGGCCCCTAGCACAGATACGCAGTATTTT
TRBV5-1	TRBJ1-3	-	-	CASSEGDSGNTIYF	TGCGCCAGCAGCGAGGGAGACTCTGGAAACACCATATATTTT
TRBV29-1	TRBJ2-7	-	once	CSVEGGDEQYF	TGCAGCGTTGAAGGAGGTGACGAGCAGTACTTC
TRBV3-1/TRBV3-2	TRBJ1-4	TRBD1	-	CASSQFLGQTNEKLFF	TGTGCCAGCAGCCAATTCCTGGGACAGACAAATGAAAAACTGTTTTTT
TRBV28	TRBJ2-3	-	few	CASSSYPSTDTQYF	TGTGCCAGCAGTTCCTATCCTAGCACAGATACGCAGTATTTT
TRBV2	TRBJ1-1	TRBD1	-	CASQQGAGNTEAFF	TGTGCCAGCCAGCAGGGGGCAGGGAACACTGAAGCTTTCTTT
TRBV15	TRBJ1-5	TRBD1	-	CAAGQGDQPQHF	TGTGCCGCAGGACAGGGAGATCAGCCCCAGCATTTT
TRBV5-5	TRBJ2-3	-	once	CASSSDGTDTQYF	TGTGCCAGCAGCTCGGACGGCACAGATACGCAGTATTTT
TRBV3-1/TRBV3-2	TRBJ2-7	TRBD1	many	CASNRQGTYEQYF	TGTGCCAGTAATAGACAGGGGACCTACGAGCAGTACTTC
TRBV18	TRBJ1-2	-	-	CASSPPTGDYGYTF	TGTGCCAGCTCACCACCAACAGGCGACTATGGCTACACCTTC
TRBV2	TRBJ2-3	-	-	CASQRETSTDTQYF	TGTGCTTCACAACGGGAAACTAGCACAGATACGCAGTATTTT
TRBV5-1	TRBJ1-5	-	-	CASSLGTANQPQHF	TGCGCCAGCAGCTTGGGGACGGCCAATCAGCCCCAGCATTTT
TRBV7-9	TRBJ1-1	-	-	CASSAPAGMNTEAFF	TGTGCCAGCAGCGCCCCGGCGGGTATGAACACTGAAGCTTTCTTT
TRBV28	TRBJ2-5	-	-	CASSKFMRETQYF	TGTGCCAGCAGTAAGTTTATGCGGGAGACCCAGTACTTC
TRBV28	TRBJ1-1	TRBD1	-	CASRSRDRERAFF	TGTGCCAGCAGGTCCAGGGACAGGGAAAGAGCTTTCTTT
TRBV9	TRBJ2-7	-	-	CASSVGHTGNSYEQYF	TGTGCCAGCAGCGTAGGCCACACAGGGAACTCCTACGAGCAGTACTTC
TRBV6-6	TRBJ1-2	-	-	CASENSNYGYTF	TGTGCCAGCGAGAACTCTAACTATGGCTACACCTTC
TRBV28	TRBJ1-2	TRBD1	-	CASTRQGIDVAGYTF	TGTGCCAGCACGAGACAGGGAATAGATGTGGCTGGCTACACCTTC
TRBV25-1	TRBJ2-1	-	once	CASSQGDRPNEQFF	TGTGCCAGCAGTCAAGGGGACCGACCGAATGAGCAGTTCTTC
TRBV5-1	TRBJ2-1	-	once	CASRVMDEQFF	TGCGCCAGCAGAGTAATGGATGAGCAGTTCTTC
TRBV7-9	TRBJ2-1	-	-	CASSTNEQFF	TGTGCCAGCAGCACCAATGAGCAGTTCTTC
TRBV9	TRBJ2-3	TRBD2	-	CASSTGEGIDTQYF	TGTGCCAGCAGCACGGGGGAGGGGATAGATACGCAGTATTTT
TRBV7-9	TRBJ1-2	-	-	CASSSTSVINGYTF	TGTGCCAGCAGCTCAACCTCGGTGATCAATGGCTACACCTTC
TRBV10-3	TRBJ2-2	TRBD1	-	CAIGGTGKAGELFF	TGTGCCATCGGCGGGACAGGGAAGGCCGGGGAGCTGTTTTTT
TRBV3-1/TRBV3-2	TRBJ2-5	TRBD2	-	CASSQGLAGKETQYF	TGTGCCAGCAGCCAAGGACTAGCGGGAAAAGAGACCCAGTACTTC
TRBV2	TRBJ1-5	TRBD1	-	CASSPRAQGGGQPQHF	TGTGCCAGCAGCCCCCGGGCGCAGGGGGGCGGTCAGCCCCAGCATTTT
TRBV29-1	TRBJ2-1	-	-	CSVGRGQGVNEQFF	TGCAGCGTTGGTCGAGGGCAGGGCGTCAATGAGCAGTTCTTC
TRBV7-7	TRBJ1-5	-	few	CASSVDQNQPQHF	TGTGCCAGCAGCGTAGACCAGAATCAGCCCCAGCATTTT
TRBV12-3/TRBV12-4	TRBJ2-3	-	-	CASWGGDTQYF	TGTGCCAGCTGGGGTGGGGATACGCAGTATTTT
TRBV9	TRBJ2-3	TRBD1	-	CASTRGGALRTDTQYF	TGTGCCAGCACCAGAGGGGGCGCCTTACGCACAGATACGCAGTATTTT
TRBV7-2	TRBJ1-1	-	few	CASSLRLNTEAFF	TGTGCCAGCAGCTTAAGGTTGAACACTGAAGCTTTCTTT